This T cell receptor (beta chain) stems from a study of blood T cells in healthy people across ages. About the research overall: Capture via template switching afforded approximately one barcoded beta molecule per two T cells. Whole-study results and caveats: Nothing was known about donor CMV status, and this possibly confounded expanded clonotype changes.

Germline CDR1 is SGHTA and CDR2 is FQGNSA. V shed 4 bases, J shed 4 bases, and the junction held 4 bases outside the gene matches. The CDR3 totals 14 residues. In its sample, this clonotype was seen a few times. The antigen remains undetermined. Together with a sample-barcoded 5' primer, a J-beta primer mix was included in a second PCR lasting about 7 to 12 cycles. Each CDR3 protein is one row after TCRdb ran MiXCR on the 5' RACE reads. The table lists fewer than 2,000,000 distinct CDR3 sequences, about two fifths of them singletons, with 23% in the top ten. Staff drew ten milliliters of peripheral blood from each donor.

Sequenced input: blood. The clonotype comes from a human donor in good health. The chain has TRBV7-2 and TRBJ2-1; 7 positions agree with TRBD2. CDR3 amino acids: CASSSLAVYNEQFF. For the CDR3, the DNA is TGTGCCAGCAGCTCCCTAGCGGTTTACAATGAGCAGTTCTTC.